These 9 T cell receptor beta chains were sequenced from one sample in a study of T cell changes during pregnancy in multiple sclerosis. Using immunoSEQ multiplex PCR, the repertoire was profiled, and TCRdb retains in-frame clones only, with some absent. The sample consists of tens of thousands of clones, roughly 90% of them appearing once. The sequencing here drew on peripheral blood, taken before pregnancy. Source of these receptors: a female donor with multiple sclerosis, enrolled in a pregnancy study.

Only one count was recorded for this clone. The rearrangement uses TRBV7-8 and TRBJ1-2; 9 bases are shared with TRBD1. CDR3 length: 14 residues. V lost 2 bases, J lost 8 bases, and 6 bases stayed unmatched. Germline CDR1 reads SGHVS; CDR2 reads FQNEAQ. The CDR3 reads CASSLYRTGEGYTF. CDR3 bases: TGTGCCAGCAGCTTATACAGGACAGGGGAGGGCTACACCTTC.

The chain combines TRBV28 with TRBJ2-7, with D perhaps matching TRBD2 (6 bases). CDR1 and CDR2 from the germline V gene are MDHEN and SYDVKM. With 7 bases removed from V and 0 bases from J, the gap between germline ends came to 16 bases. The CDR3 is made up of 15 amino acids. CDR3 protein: CASTAAGLRSYEQYF. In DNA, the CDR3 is TGTGCCAGCACCGCGGCGGGACTCCGCTCCTACGAGCAGTACTTC.

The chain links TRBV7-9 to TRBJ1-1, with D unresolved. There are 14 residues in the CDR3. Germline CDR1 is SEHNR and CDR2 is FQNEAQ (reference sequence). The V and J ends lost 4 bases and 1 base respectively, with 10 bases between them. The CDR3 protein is CASSSNYRNTEAFF. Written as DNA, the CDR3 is TGTGCCAGCAGCTCTAACTATAGGAACACTGAAGCTTTCTTT.

CDR3 coding DNA: TGTGCCAGCTTCTTAGGGGGGGCTGGCTACAATGAGCAGTTCTTC. Translating gives CASFLGGAGYNEQFF. The chain carries TRBV28 and TRBJ2-1; the D gene is possibly TRBD2 (7 bases). V lost 8 bases to trimming and J lost 3 bases, with 17 bases between them. The CDR3 spans 15 residues. The germline CDR1 and CDR2 sequences are MDHEN and SYDVKM.

In DNA form, the CDR3 reads TGTGCCAGCAGTGAATCTCAGGGGCGGAATCAGCCCCAGCATTTT. This codes for CASSESQGRNQPQHF. The chain joins TRBV6-1 to TRBJ1-5, with D perhaps matching TRBD1 (6 bases). The V and J ends lost 2 bases and 4 bases respectively, with 12 bases between them. CDR3 length equals 15 residues. The germline CDR1 and CDR2 sequences are MNHNS and SASEGT.

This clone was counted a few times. The CDR3 nucleotides read TGTGTGACAATACGTGGCACTGAAGCTTTCTTT. It is translated as CVTIRGTEAFF. This chain uses TRBV6-1 with TRBJ1-1; D is unclear. The germline gives CDR1 MNHNS, CDR2 SASEGT. The CDR3 consists of 11 residues.

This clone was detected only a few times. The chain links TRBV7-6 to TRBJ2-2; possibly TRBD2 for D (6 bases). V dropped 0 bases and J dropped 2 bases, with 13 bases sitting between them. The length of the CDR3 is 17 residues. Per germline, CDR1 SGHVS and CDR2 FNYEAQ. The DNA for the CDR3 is TGTGCCAGCAGCTTAGCGATGGGGGGACCCAACACCGGGGAGCTGTTTTTT. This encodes CASSLAMGGPNTGELFF.

CDR3 DNA: TGCAGCACCTACAGGGGCTACAATGAGCAGTTCTTC. Encoded protein: CSTYRGYNEQFF. The chain uses TRBV29-1 and TRBJ2-1; TRBD1 matches 7 bases. The CDR3 contains 12 residues. Germline V gene lookup returns CDR1 SQVTM and CDR2 ANQGSEA. The ends lost 8 bases at V and 3 bases at J; junction bases unmatched: 4.

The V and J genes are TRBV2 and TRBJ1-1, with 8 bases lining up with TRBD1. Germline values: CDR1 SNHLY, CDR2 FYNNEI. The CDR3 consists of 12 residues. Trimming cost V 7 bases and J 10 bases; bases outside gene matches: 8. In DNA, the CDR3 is TGTGCCAGCAAACCGGGACAGGAGGTAGCTTTCTTT. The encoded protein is CASKPGQEVAFF.